A selection of T cell receptor beta chains follows, all from one sample in a study of blood T cell repertoires in COVID-19. Libraries were prepared by immunoSEQ multiplex PCR; TCRdb keeps only in-frame clonotypes and omits some of them. The data contain approximately 350,000 clones, about 89% of them singletons. Sequencing was performed on peripheral blood. Receptor source: a woman aged 25 to 39 with COVID-19, enrolled during active disease. Both conserved end residues are part of each CDR3. D genes are given only for firm matches. Not every row has a clone size; where given, it reads once, few, many or a size class.

v_call	clone_size	cdr3_length	j_call	d_call	cdr3_nt	cdr3_aa
TRBV4-2	-	18	TRBJ2-3	TRBD2	TGTGCCAGCAGCCAAGGAGGACTAGCGGGGGCGGGGACAGATACGCAGTATTTT	CASSQGGLAGAGTDTQYF
TRBV5-4	-	14	TRBJ2-7	TRBD1	TGTGCCAGCAGCCCGCGGACAGGGGGTTACGAGCAGTACTTC	CASSPRTGGYEQYF
TRBV5-6	few	15	TRBJ1-1	-	TGTGCCAGCAGCTCTACAGGGACGGGGAACACTGAAGCTTTCTTT	CASSSTGTGNTEAFF
TRBV6-2/TRBV6-3	-	15	TRBJ2-4	TRBD1	TGTGCCAGCAGTTACGGGACAGGGTTCAAAAACATTCAGTACTTC	CASSYGTGFKNIQYF
TRBV2	-	14	TRBJ2-1	-	TGTGCCAGCAGGGGACTTCTCATAAGCAATGAGCAGTTCTTC	CASRGLLISNEQFF
TRBV5-1	-	19	TRBJ2-1	-	TGCGCCAGCAGCTTGGCCGTCGGTCCGAGGACTGGGTCCTACAATGAGCAGTTCTTC	CASSLAVGPRTGSYNEQFF
TRBV3-1/TRBV3-2	few	18	TRBJ2-5	TRBD2	TGTGCCAGCTCCATTACCCTTAGCGGGGGGCAGAAAAGGGAGACCCAGTACTTC	CASSITLSGGQKRETQYF
TRBV19	-	16	TRBJ1-4	TRBD1	TGTGCCAGTAGGAAGACCAGACAGGGGAGGATTGAAAAACTGTTTTTT	CASRKTRQGRIEKLFF
TRBV29-1	-	14	TRBJ1-1	-	TGCAGCTTGCCTAGGGGCCCAGGGAACACTGAAGCTTTCTTT	CSLPRGPGNTEAFF
TRBV7-6	once	17	TRBJ2-3	-	TGTGCCAGCAGCCCGACCTCAAAGACGGGGAGAGAGGATACGCAGTATTTT	CASSPTSKTGREDTQYF
TRBV11-2	-	15	TRBJ2-1	-	TGTGCCAGCAGTTTCGTCCTGACTAGCTACAATGAGCAGTTCTTC	CASSFVLTSYNEQFF
TRBV18	few	15	TRBJ2-1	TRBD1	TGTGCCAGCTCACCGCTCGGACAGGGGAGGCATGAGCAGTTCTTC	CASSPLGQGRHEQFF
TRBV5-1	-	15	TRBJ2-1	-	TGCGCCAGCAGCTTGGCCGGGGGACGCAACAATGAGCAGTTCTTC	CASSLAGGRNNEQFF
TRBV5-1	-	15	TRBJ1-1	-	TGCGCCAGCAGCTTGGGTGGCGGGGCCAACACTGAAGCTTTCTTT	CASSLGGGANTEAFF
TRBV30	-	12	TRBJ1-2	-	TGTGCCTGGGGCAGGGCCCAAGATGGCTACACCTTC	CAWGRAQDGYTF
TRBV3-1/TRBV3-2	-	12	TRBJ2-5	-	TGTGCCAGCGGGGGGTTCCAAGAGACCCAGTACTTC	CASGGFQETQYF
TRBV2	-	14	TRBJ1-4	-	TGTGCCAGTGCGACAGCCTCAACTAATGAAAAACTGTTTTTT	CASATASTNEKLFF
TRBV6-6	-	15	TRBJ1-2	-	TGTGCCAGCAGTCCGAACGGGGATACAGGGACTGGCTACACCTTC	CASSPNGDTGTGYTF
TRBV24-1	-	15	TRBJ2-1	TRBD2	TGTGCCACCCAATCTAGCGGGAGGGCCGGAAATGAGCAGTTCTTC	CATQSSGRAGNEQFF
TRBV6-2/TRBV6-3	-	15	TRBJ1-1	TRBD1	TGTGCCAGCAGTTACTGGACAGGGGCGAACACTGAAGCTTTCTTT	CASSYWTGANTEAFF
TRBV7-9	-	15	TRBJ2-1	TRBD1	TGTGCCAGCAGCCCACGGGACAGTTCTTACAATGAGCAGTTCTTC	CASSPRDSSYNEQFF
TRBV7-2	-	15	TRBJ1-6	-	TGTGCCAGCACCCTGGGGCATGTCTATAATTCACCCCTCCACTTT	CASTLGHVYNSPLHF
TRBV29-1	-	15	TRBJ2-3	TRBD2	TGCAGCGTTGATCCGACTAGCGGGGGGACAGATACGCAGTATTTT	CSVDPTSGGTDTQYF
TRBV24-1	-	18	TRBJ2-1	TRBD1	TGTGCCACCAGTGGACCCGCCGGGACAGGGCTCTCCTACAATGAGCAGTTCTTC	CATSGPAGTGLSYNEQFF
TRBV12-5	once	14	TRBJ2-5	-	TGTGCTAGTGGCCTTCCCCCCCTGGAGAAGACCCAGTACTTC	CASGLPPLEKTQYF
TRBV5-6	-	14	TRBJ1-1	-	TGTGCCAGCAGCCCCGGACACGTGAACACTGAAGCTTTCTTT	CASSPGHVNTEAFF
TRBV7-2	once	15	TRBJ2-5	-	TGTGCCAGCAGCTCCCCCCGGGGGGCCCGGGAGACCCAGTACTTC	CASSSPRGARETQYF
TRBV10-3	-	16	TRBJ2-1	TRBD1	TGTGCCATCAGTGAACGGACAGGGGGCATTTTCAATGAGCAGTTCTTC	CAISERTGGIFNEQFF
TRBV4-3	-	16	TRBJ1-5	TRBD1	TGCGCCAGCAGCCAACAACGGGACAGGAAAAATCAGCCCCAGCATTTT	CASSQQRDRKNQPQHF
TRBV7-2	-	14	TRBJ1-4	-	TGTGCCAGCAGCTTAGTTTCGGGAAATGAAAAACTGTTTTTT	CASSLVSGNEKLFF
TRBV10-2	few	18	TRBJ2-1	TRBD2	TGCGCCAGCAGTGAGTCGCCCTTAGCGGGGTTCTCCTACAATGAGCAGTTCTTC	CASSESPLAGFSYNEQFF
TRBV13	-	16	TRBJ1-4	TRBD1	TGTGCCAGCAGCTTAAGCGTAGACAGGGCTAATGAAAAACTGTTTTTT	CASSLSVDRANEKLFF
TRBV10-2	once	14	TRBJ2-3	-	TGCGCCAGCAGTGGTAACCTAAGCACAGATACGCAGTATTTT	CASSGNLSTDTQYF
TRBV19	-	14	TRBJ1-1	-	TGTGCCAGTACCACACAGGTCATGAACACTGAAGCTTTCTTT	CASTTQVMNTEAFF
TRBV9	-	14	TRBJ1-2	-	TGTGCCAGCAGCCCCCGGACAGATAACTATGGCTACACCTTC	CASSPRTDNYGYTF
TRBV6-5	-	14	TRBJ1-1	-	TGTGCCAGCAGTTACACGGGGGGGGGAACTGAAGCTTTCTTT	CASSYTGGGTEAFF
TRBV6-5	-	14	TRBJ1-1	-	TGTGCCAGCCATAATAGGGGGAGCGGCACTGAAGCTTTCTTT	CASHNRGSGTEAFF
TRBV5-1	-	13	TRBJ1-1	-	TGCGCCAGCAGTTCTACGGGGGACACTGAAGCTTTCTTT	CASSSTGDTEAFF
TRBV4-1	-	16	TRBJ1-1	TRBD1	TGCGCCAGCAGCCCGGGACAGGGGCCCCGGAACACTGAAGCTTTCTTT	CASSPGQGPRNTEAFF
TRBV24-1	-	17	TRBJ2-1	TRBD2	TGTGCCACCAGTGGAACTAGCGGGATATTCTCCTACAATGAGCAGTTCTTC	CATSGTSGIFSYNEQFF
TRBV27	few	16	TRBJ1-6	TRBD1	TGTGCCAGCAGTTTAGGGCCGGGACAGGGGTTTTCACCCCTCCACTTT	CASSLGPGQGFSPLHF
TRBV10-2	-	14	TRBJ1-5	-	TGCGCCAGCAGAGAGACAGTCAGCAATCAGCCCCAGCATTTT	CASRETVSNQPQHF
TRBV16	-	16	TRBJ2-1	-	TGTGCCAGCAGCCAAGGCTCTTACATCGCCTACAATGAGCAGTTCTTC	CASSQGSYIAYNEQFF
TRBV7-9	-	15	TRBJ1-2	-	TGTGCCAGCAGCTTAGATGGACTGAACAACTATGGCTACACCTTC	CASSLDGLNNYGYTF
TRBV12-3/TRBV12-4	-	12	TRBJ1-3	-	TGTGCCAGCAGTCAAGACACCTACACCATATATTTT	CASSQDTYTIYF
TRBV9	-	17	TRBJ1-2	TRBD1	TGTGCCAGCAGCGCCGCCGGGACAGAATTTCATTTTTATGGCTACACCTTC	CASSAAGTEFHFYGYTF
TRBV9	-	16	TRBJ2-7	TRBD1	TGTGCCAGCAGCGACTCCTCGACAGGGAATCGTCACGAGCAGTACTTC	CASSDSSTGNRHEQYF
TRBV6-1	once	14	TRBJ1-2	-	TGTGCCAGCAGTTGGCAGGACACTAACTATGGCTACACCTTC	CASSWQDTNYGYTF
TRBV5-8	-	15	TRBJ1-3	-	TGTGCCAGCAGCCGTCCCCCGGAGTCTGGAAACACCATATATTTT	CASSRPPESGNTIYF
TRBV9	-	19	TRBJ2-7	-	TGTGCCAGCAGCGCAGGGGGGAGCCTTTCCGCCCCGAGCTCCTACGAGCAGTACTTC	CASSAGGSLSAPSSYEQYF
TRBV19	-	14	TRBJ2-3	TRBD2	TGTGCCAGTAGGGGACTAGTTGGCACAGATACGCAGTATTTT	CASRGLVGTDTQYF
TRBV15	-	13	TRBJ1-2	TRBD1	TGTGCCACCAGCAGAGACAGGGGGCATGGCTACACCTTC	CATSRDRGHGYTF
TRBV11-2	-	17	TRBJ2-2	TRBD2	TGTGCCAGCAGCCGCTCTTCTAGCGGGAGGAACACCGGGGAGCTGTTTTTT	CASSRSSSGRNTGELFF
TRBV7-9	-	11	TRBJ1-1	-	TGTGCCAGCAGCCTGAGCACTGAAGCTTTCTTT	CASSLSTEAFF
TRBV20-1	-	13	TRBJ1-4	-	TGCAGTGCTAGTAGACAGGTTAATGAAAAACTGTTTTTT	CSASRQVNEKLFF
TRBV15	-	16	TRBJ2-5	TRBD1	TGTGCCACCAGCAGACGGACAGGGGGCGGACTGGAGACCCAGTACTTC	CATSRRTGGGLETQYF
TRBV3-1/TRBV3-2	-	14	TRBJ1-2	-	TGTGCCAGCAGCCGGGGTTCGGGGGGTAGTGGCTACACCTTC	CASSRGSGGSGYTF